The 15 T cell receptor beta chains below come from one sample, sequenced in a study of blood T cell repertoires in COVID-19. Measured with immunoSEQ multiplex PCR; TCRdb has only the in-frame clones, and not every one. The table has approximately 300,000 clones, 70% to 90% seen once. Sample: PBMCs or T cells enriched from blood (not recorded which). These receptors originate from a young woman who had recovered from COVID-19.

The rearrangement links TRBV10-1 to TRBJ2-7, with D perhaps matching TRBD1 (6 bases). In germline, CDR1 is WNHNN, CDR2 SYGVQD (reference sequence). V lost 4 bases and J 7 bases, leaving 20 bases between the germline ends. This CDR3 region has 15 residues. The CDR3 sequence is CASSGNRVDPLEQYF. Here the CDR3 DNA reads TGCGCCAGCAGTGGGAACAGGGTTGACCCGCTTGAGCAGTACTTC.

The chain links TRBV10-3 to TRBJ1-1, with 9 bases fitting TRBD1. After removal of 11 bases from V and 1 base from J, the junction contained 2 bases not matched to a gene. CDR1 is ENHRY, CDR2 SYGVKD, per germline. CDR3 length equals 12 residues. CDR3 amino acids: CAAGQGNTEAFF. In DNA, the CDR3 is TGTGCCGCGGGACAGGGGAACACTGAAGCTTTCTTT.

The chain has TRBV5-4 and TRBJ1-1, with D perhaps matching TRBD1 (5 bases). The V end lost 7 bases, the J end lost 4 bases, and 14 bases lay between the germline ends. CDR3 size: 13 residues. Germline CDR1 reads SGHNT; CDR2 reads YYREEE (reference sequence). The CDR3 loop reads CASGEGGATEAFF. The CDR3 region has the DNA TGTGCCAGCGGCGAAGGAGGGGCCACTGAAGCTTTCTTT.

The genes are TRBV18 and TRBJ1-5; 10 positions agree with TRBD1. CDR1 is KGHSH and CDR2 is LQKENI in the germline V gene. The CDR3 totals 18 residues. V was clipped by 5 bases and J by 0 bases; unmatched bases: 10. CDR3 sequence (DNA): TGTGCCAGCTCATACTCTCCCGGGACAGGGGTTAGCAATCAGCCCCAGCATTTT. Protein sequence: CASSYSPGTGVSNQPQHF.

This chain joins TRBV15 and TRBJ1-2, with unresolved D. Trimming stripped 1 base from V and 6 bases from J, with 6 bases between. The CDR3 contains 12 residues. Looked up from germline, CDR1 is LNHNV and CDR2 is YYDKDF (reference sequence). CDR3 sequence: CATSRVADGYTF. In DNA form, the CDR3 reads TGTGCCACCAGCAGAGTGGCAGATGGCTACACCTTC.

The genes are TRBV30 and TRBJ2-7, with 7 bases identical to TRBD1. The CDR3 consists of 14 residues. Germline CDR1 GTSNPN, CDR2 SVGIG (reference sequence). The trim removed 6 bases at V and 5 bases at J, leaving 13 bases unmatched. CDR3 in DNA: TGTGCCTGCACTCTAGACAGGGTGGCCCACGAGCAGTACTTC. Translation gives CACTLDRVAHEQYF.

This CDR3 is CASSPPLRTAQFGETQYF. CDR3 nucleotide sequence: TGTGCCAGCAGTCCCCCCCTCCGGACAGCTCAGTTTGGAGAGACCCAGTACTTC. The chain combines TRBV6-6 with TRBJ2-5; D is possibly TRBD1 (6 bases). CDR3 length: 18 amino acids. V gave up 5 bases and J gave up 4 bases, with 26 bases separating them. Germline-derived CDR1 and CDR2 are MNHNY and SVGAGI (reference sequence).

This clone was seen just once. The chain carries TRBV5-4 and TRBJ2-1; tentatively, D is TRBD1 (6 bases). The V and J ends lost 4 bases and 1 base respectively, with 15 bases between them. CDR3 length: 16 amino acids. Germline CDR1 and CDR2: SGHNT and YYREEE (reference sequence). CDR3 sequence: CASSGDNPSSYNEQFF. As DNA, the CDR3 is TGTGCCAGCAGCGGGGACAACCCAAGTTCCTACAATGAGCAGTTCTTC. Full variable domain (missing parts from reference TRBV5-4 and TRBJ2-1): ETGVTQSPTHLIKTRGQQVTLRCSSQSGHNTVSWYQQALGQGPQFIFQYYREEENGRGNFPPRFSGLQFPNYSSELNVNALELDDSALYLCASSGDNPSSYNEQFFGPGTRLTVL.

The V call is TRBV15, the J call TRBJ2-1; maybe TRBD1 (7 bases). The germline V gene encodes CDR1 LNHNV and CDR2 YYDKDF (reference sequence). The CDR3 spans 15 residues. Between the trimmed V and J ends, which lost 4 bases and 7 bases, there was a span of 17 bases. In nucleotides, the CDR3 is TGTGCCACCAGCACTGAGGCAGGGGGGAGGAATGAGCAGTTCTTC. Amino acid sequence: CATSTEAGGRNEQFF.

The chain joins TRBV5-1 to TRBJ1-1; perhaps TRBD1 as D (5 bases). V lost 3 bases and J lost 2, with 17 bases in between. This CDR3 has 16 amino acids. Germline V CDR1 and CDR2: SGHRS, YFSETQ. CDR3 in amino acids: CASSSLGGQGNTEAFF. The CDR3 nucleotides are TGCGCCAGCAGCTCCTTAGGAGGGCAGGGTAACACTGAAGCTTTCTTT.

A word on this clone: The junction and the germline gene differ at one end; a read error may be behind it. The rearrangement uses TRBV30 and TRBJ1-4; 8 bases match TRBD1. CDR1 is GTSNPN and CDR2 is SVGIG in the germline V gene (reference sequence). The CDR3 runs 16 residues. The CDR3 sequence: CALSGQGTATNEKLFF. The CDR3 coding sequence is TGTGCCTTGAGTGGACAGGGCACTGCAACTAATGAAAAACTGTTTTTT.

There are a few counts of this clone. The gene calls are TRBV7-8 and TRBJ1-3; a weak D match, TRBD1 (6 bases). This CDR3 is built from 15 residues. V was shortened by 5 bases and J by 4 bases, with 15 bases between the two germline ends. The germline V gene encodes CDR1 SGHVS and CDR2 FQNEAQ. CDR3 sequence: CASSRTGRGGNTIYF. As DNA, the CDR3 is TGTGCCAGCAGCCGCACAGGGCGGGGGGGAAACACCATATATTTT.

The chain carries TRBV9 and TRBJ2-1; D perhaps matches TRBD2 (7 bases). CDR3 size: 10 residues. Trimming took off 7 bases at V and 11 bases at J, with 10 bases between the two ends. CDR1 is SGDLS and CDR2 is YYNGEE in the germline V gene. CDR3 loop: CASGGAKQFF. DNA of the CDR3: TGTGCCAGCGGGGGGGCTAAGCAGTTCTTC. The full variable domain, with the rest looked up from reference TRBV9 and TRBJ2-1, is DSGVTQTPKHLITATGQRVTLRCSPRSGDLSVYWYQQSLDQGLQFLIQYYNGEERAKGNILERFSAQQFPDLHSELNLSSLELGDSALYFCASGGAKQFFGPGTRLTVL.

V is TRBV28 and J is TRBJ1-4; 10 bases fit TRBD1. CDR3 length equals 15 residues. V lost 2 bases to trimming and J lost 7 bases; unmatched junction nucleotides: 4. Germline V lookup: CDR1 MDHEN, CDR2 SYDVKM. The CDR3, as DNA: TGTGCCAGCAGTTTACCGGGACAGGGGATTGAAAAACTGTTTTTT. Translating it yields CASSLPGQGIEKLFF.

The CDR3 region has the DNA TGTGCCAGCAGCGTAGGATTCGGGGGGGTAGTTGGCTACACCTTC. Translation: CASSVGFGGVVGYTF. The V gene is TRBV9, the J gene TRBJ1-2, with D perhaps matching TRBD1 (5 bases). Germline V gene sequence: CDR1 SGDLS, CDR2 YYNGEE. The CDR3 extends over 15 amino acids. V was cut by 0 bases and J by 7 bases, with 16 bases left in between.